This T cell receptor beta chain was recovered during a study of blood T cell repertoires in COVID-19. Study context: PBMCs, B-cell-depleted T cells, or T cells were the source of the cDNA or gDNA that made up the material.

All enrollees were about 18 to 89 years old and from about two dozen US areas. Categorization into cohorts depended on clinical history that participants reported. How the authors handled the data: Counts of nucleated cells, estimated from reference gene primer amplification, were obtained. Repertoires were generated with immunoSEQ multiplex PCR, while TCRdb's copy carries only in-frame clones and drops some. That table supplies the V and J calls and clone size; D and trimming were determined from the DNA. Of 250,000 to 300,000 clones listed, approximately 90% are singletons. This clonotype was obtained from a human donor in a cohort exposed to, infected with or recovered from COVID-19 (not recorded which). The donor label of this sample is uncertain. The sequencing input was PBMCs or T cells enriched from blood (not recorded which).

This CDR3 is CASSLGAVYEQYF. The CDR3 region has the DNA TGTGCCAGCAGCTTAGGGGCCGTCTACGAGCAGTACTTC. The chain has TRBV11-3 and TRBJ2-7; no clear D gene. The CDR3 sequence is 13 residues long. V was pared by 1 base and J by 3 bases, with 7 bases between. From germline, CDR1 is SGHNT and CDR2 YENEEA.